This is a list of T cell receptor beta chains from one sample in a study of CD8 T cells in ankylosing spondylitis. One entry per CDR3 protein results from TCRdb running MiXCR on the 5' RACE reads. The table records about 540,000 distinct CDR3 sequences, 9.5% to 15% of them present only once. Sequencing used blood, either unsorted or a sorted T cell fraction (not recorded which). The receptors originated from a male donor with ankylosing spondylitis. CDR3s include the opening cysteine and the closing phenylalanine or tryptophan. Fields, in order: clone size, J gene, D gene, V gene, CDR3 protein, CDR3 DNA. D genes are given only for firm matches. Clone sizes are given selectively: once, few, many, or a class where the clone is expanded.

clone size: few; J gene: TRBJ1-2; D gene: -; V gene: TRBV5-6; CDR3 protein: CASSLGRNPYGYTF; CDR3 DNA: TGTGCCAGCAGCTTGGGGAGAAATCCTTATGGCTACACCTTC
clone size: few; J gene: TRBJ1-5; D gene: -; V gene: TRBV2; CDR3 protein: CASKTGSHNQPQHF; CDR3 DNA: TGTGCCAGCAAGACAGGATCTCATAATCAGCCCCAGCATTTT
clone size: -; J gene: TRBJ2-1; D gene: TRBD1; V gene: TRBV18; CDR3 protein: CASTGRDRGNNEQFF; CDR3 DNA: TGTGCCAGCACAGGCCGGGACAGGGGAAACAATGAGCAGTTCTTC
clone size: few; J gene: TRBJ1-1; D gene: -; V gene: TRBV20-1; CDR3 protein: CSARGGGLGAFF; CDR3 DNA: TGCAGTGCTAGAGGCGGTGGGCTCGGAGCTTTCTTT
clone size: few; J gene: TRBJ2-3; D gene: -; V gene: TRBV3-1; CDR3 protein: CASSQGRVGTDTQYF; CDR3 DNA: TGTGCCAGCAGCCAAGGCAGGGTGGGCACAGATACGCAGTATTTT
clone size: few; J gene: TRBJ2-1; D gene: -; V gene: TRBV11-3; CDR3 protein: CASSFRISSSYNEQFF; CDR3 DNA: TGTGCCAGCAGCTTCAGGATTAGTAGCTCCTACAATGAGCAGTTCTTC
clone size: -; J gene: TRBJ1-5; D gene: TRBD1; V gene: TRBV15; CDR3 protein: CATSRIVKGAHQPQHF; CDR3 DNA: TGTGCCACCAGCAGAATAGTTAAGGGGGCTCATCAGCCCCAGCATTTT
clone size: many; J gene: TRBJ2-7; D gene: -; V gene: TRBV3-1; CDR3 protein: CASSQGSYEQYF; CDR3 DNA: TGTGCCAGCAGCCAGGGCTCCTACGAGCAGTACTTC
clone size: few; J gene: TRBJ1-2; D gene: -; V gene: TRBV2; CDR3 protein: CASSEARVNGYTF; CDR3 DNA: TGTGCCAGCAGTGAAGCCAGGGTTAACGGCTACACCTTC
clone size: few; J gene: TRBJ2-1; D gene: TRBD1; V gene: TRBV20-1; CDR3 protein: CSARDPDRGVNEQFF; CDR3 DNA: TGCAGTGCTAGAGATCCGGACAGGGGGGTGAATGAGCAGTTCTTC
clone size: -; J gene: TRBJ2-1; D gene: TRBD2; V gene: TRBV4-2; CDR3 protein: CASSRASGNTYNEQFF; CDR3 DNA: TGTGCCAGCAGCCGCGCTAGCGGTAATACCTACAATGAGCAGTTCTTC
clone size: few; J gene: TRBJ2-1; D gene: TRBD2; V gene: TRBV3-1; CDR3 protein: CASSDSGSFDEQFF; CDR3 DNA: TGTGCCAGCAGCGATAGCGGGAGTTTCGATGAGCAGTTCTTC